The rows below give T cell receptor beta chains drawn from one sample of a study of T cell changes during pregnancy in multiple sclerosis. Sequencing used immunoSEQ multiplex PCR; TCRdb keeps in-frame clones, though not all of them. The data contain about 41,000 clones, 90% of them singletons. This material consisted of CD8+ T cells from peripheral blood mononuclear cells, taken in the third trimester of pregnancy. Source of these receptors: a female donor with multiple sclerosis, enrolled in a pregnancy study. The CDR3 runs from the conserved cysteine through the conserved F or W. D genes are given only for firm matches. Clone size is shown for a subset of rows, as once, few, many or a class of expanded clone.

DNA	CDR3	J	size	D	V
TGTGCCAGCAGCGTAGACCTAGCGGGGGTTGGTAATACGCAGTATTTT	CASSVDLAGVGNTQYF	TRBJ2-3	.	TRBD2	TRBV9
TGCGCCAGCAGCCCGTCGACGGGTCATGGCTACACCTTC	CASSPSTGHGYTF	TRBJ1-2	.	.	TRBV4-3
TGTGCCAGCAGTGCACCTAGCGGGAGCCTCCCCTACAATGAGCAGTTCTTC	CASSAPSGSLPYNEQFF	TRBJ2-1	.	TRBD2	TRBV2
TGCGCCAGCAGCTTGGTAGGGGGGGACTACGGGCAGTACTTC	CASSLVGGDYGQYF	TRBJ2-7	.	.	TRBV5-1
TGTGCCAGCAGCCACGGGGACAGGAAGAGCTCCTATAATTCACCCCTCCACTTT	CASSHGDRKSSYNSPLHF	TRBJ1-6	.	TRBD1	TRBV5-5
TGTGCCAGTAGAGCCAGGGGTGACTATAATTCACCCCTCCACTTT	CASRARGDYNSPLHF	TRBJ1-6	.	.	TRBV19
TGTGCCAGCAGCCCAATCGGACAGGGACCATACGAGCAGTACTTC	CASSPIGQGPYEQYF	TRBJ2-7	once	TRBD1	TRBV7-2
TGTGCCAGCAGCCAGCTAGCGGGGACGGTTGAGCAGTTCTTC	CASSQLAGTVEQFF	TRBJ2-1	.	TRBD2	TRBV4-2
TGTGCCAGCAGCGTAGCCGGGACAGAAGCCTACGAGCAGTACTTC	CASSVAGTEAYEQYF	TRBJ2-7	.	TRBD1	TRBV9
TGTGCCAGCAGTTTATGGTCCGGGACAGGGATCTCGGGGGAGCTGTTTTTT	CASSLWSGTGISGELFF	TRBJ2-2	.	TRBD1	TRBV28
TGTGCCAGCATGAGGCTAGATACGCAGTATTTT	CASMRLDTQYF	TRBJ2-3	once	.	TRBV11-2
TGTGCCAGCAGTGTGGGGTCTAGCGGCCCCTACGAGCAGTACTTC	CASSVGSSGPYEQYF	TRBJ2-7	.	TRBD2	TRBV9
TGTGCCAGCCCCACCGGCTACAGGGGGAACTATGGCTACACCTTC	CASPTGYRGNYGYTF	TRBJ1-2	few	TRBD1	TRBV28
TGTGCCTGGGCGTCTTTTAACTCTGGAAACACCATATATTTT	CAWASFNSGNTIYF	TRBJ1-3	once	.	TRBV30
TGTGCCACCGGGGGGGAAGGGGCAAACACCGGGGAGCTGTTTTTT	CATGGEGANTGELFF	TRBJ2-2	.	TRBD2	TRBV10-3
TGTGCCAGTAGTATAGCAGGGGGCTACGAGCAGTACTTC	CASSIAGGYEQYF	TRBJ2-7	.	TRBD1	TRBV19
TGTGCCACCAGCAGAGATCCCACTGAGGGCTACACCTTC	CATSRDPTEGYTF	TRBJ1-2	once	.	TRBV15
TGTGCCAGCAGTGACAGGATATATGGCTACACCTTC	CASSDRIYGYTF	TRBJ1-2	.	.	TRBV7-9
TGTGCCACCAGCAGAGAGCAGGGTCTAGGTCAGCCCCAGCATTTT	CATSREQGLGQPQHF	TRBJ1-5	.	.	TRBV15
TGTGCCAGCGGGGACATTTTTCTGGGTGAGCAGTTCTTC	CASGDIFLGEQFF	TRBJ2-1	.	.	TRBV19
TGCGCCAGCAGCCAGAGTTGGTCGTTCCAAGAGACCCAGTACTTC	CASSQSWSFQETQYF	TRBJ2-5	.	.	TRBV4-3
TGCGCCAGCAGCCAAGACTCCGGGTTCGGGGGTCAAGAGACCCAGTACTTC	CASSQDSGFGGQETQYF	TRBJ2-5	.	.	TRBV4-3
TGTGCCACCAGCAGAGATCTGGACAGCGCGAACACCGGGGAGCTGTTTTTT	CATSRDLDSANTGELFF	TRBJ2-2	.	.	TRBV15
TGTGCCAGCAGCTCCCGGACAGGCTCTGGGGCCAACGTCCTGACTTTC	CASSSRTGSGANVLTF	TRBJ2-6	.	TRBD1	TRBV11-2
TGTGCCAGCAGCCCTAAGACTAGCGGGAGGGGCTCAGATACGCAGTATTTT	CASSPKTSGRGSDTQYF	TRBJ2-3	.	TRBD2	TRBV14
TGTGCCAGCAGTTACCGGGGACAGGGGGCCGACACAGATACGCAGTATTTT	CASSYRGQGADTDTQYF	TRBJ2-3	few	TRBD1	TRBV5-8
TGTGCCAGCAGTTTATCGGGCGGGTACGAGCAGTACTTC	CASSLSGGYEQYF	TRBJ2-7	.	.	TRBV27
TGTGCCAGCAGTCAGGGGGCCACTGGGTATGGCTACACCTTC	CASSQGATGYGYTF	TRBJ1-2	.	TRBD1	TRBV6-5
TGTGCCAGCAGCTTAGGGGGGCTCTACGAGCAGTACTTC	CASSLGGLYEQYF	TRBJ2-7	few	.	TRBV7-9
TGTGCCAGCTCATATCAGCCCCAGCATTTT	CASSYQPQHF	TRBJ1-5	.	.	TRBV28
TGTGCCAGCAGTTTAACGGGACTAAACGGGGAGACCCAGTACTTC	CASSLTGLNGETQYF	TRBJ2-5	.	TRBD2	TRBV27
TGCGCCAGCAGCTCCCCCCGCGGGAGCCTTACAGATACGCAGTATTTT	CASSSPRGSLTDTQYF	TRBJ2-3	.	TRBD2	TRBV5-1
TGCGCCAGCAGCCTGGGTGTGTCGGCCGGGGAGCTGTTTTTT	CASSLGVSAGELFF	TRBJ2-2	.	.	TRBV5-1
TGTGCCAGCTCACCACCGGGAGGGCGCTACTCCTACGAGCAGTACTTC	CASSPPGGRYSYEQYF	TRBJ2-7	.	TRBD2	TRBV18
TGCAGCGTTGTGGGGAGGGGCAACGAGCAGTACTTC	CSVVGRGNEQYF	TRBJ2-7	.	TRBD2	TRBV29-1
TGTGCCAGCAGTTCGGGACAGATTACCTACGAGCAGTACTTC	CASSSGQITYEQYF	TRBJ2-7	.	TRBD1	TRBV2
TGTGCCAGCTCCCACAGGGAGAACGCTGAAGCTTTCTTT	CASSHRENAEAFF	TRBJ1-1	.	.	TRBV18
TGTGCCAGCAGTACCACTAGCGGGGGGGCCTACGAGCAGTACTTC	CASSTTSGGAYEQYF	TRBJ2-7	once	TRBD2	TRBV27
TGTGCCAGCACCCTGACTTGGACAGATACGCAGTATTTT	CASTLTWTDTQYF	TRBJ2-3	.	.	TRBV28
TGCGCCAGCAGGGGGACAGGGAGTAGCAGCGGGAGGGCCGATGAGCAGTTCTTC	CASRGTGSSSGRADEQFF	TRBJ2-1	once	.	TRBV5-1
TGTGCCAGCAGTTACACGGGGCTAGCGGGAGGCAATGAGCAGTTCTTC	CASSYTGLAGGNEQFF	TRBJ2-1	few	TRBD2	TRBV6-5
TGTGCCAGCAGCCCGTTGGGGGGGGACCAACAAGAGACCCAGTACTTC	CASSPLGGDQQETQYF	TRBJ2-5	.	TRBD2	TRBV7-6
TGTGCCAGCAGCAAAAAGGAGGCGAATGAGCAGTTCTTC	CASSKKEANEQFF	TRBJ2-1	.	.	TRBV21-1
TGTGCCAGCAGTTTCGAGGTTGGCAATGAGCAGTTCTTC	CASSFEVGNEQFF	TRBJ2-1	once	.	TRBV27
TGTGCCAGCAGCTACTGGACTAGCGGCGCGACAGATACGCAGTATTTT	CASSYWTSGATDTQYF	TRBJ2-3	.	TRBD2	TRBV7-9
TGTGCCAGCAGTTTATTGGGCAGATCCTACGAGCAGTACTTC	CASSLLGRSYEQYF	TRBJ2-7	.	.	TRBV27
TGCAGCGTTTGGGACAGGAACACTGAAGCTTTCTTT	CSVWDRNTEAFF	TRBJ1-1	.	TRBD1	TRBV29-1
TGTGCCAGCAGCTTGTCCGGGGGACTCCAAGAGACCCAGTACTTC	CASSLSGGLQETQYF	TRBJ2-5	.	.	TRBV7-3
TGCGCCAGCAGCCAAGAACTAGCGATATCAGGGAATGAGCAGTTCTTC	CASSQELAISGNEQFF	TRBJ2-1	.	TRBD2	TRBV4-1
TGTGCCAGCAGTTACCGGACAGGGGACTACGAGCAGTACTTC	CASSYRTGDYEQYF	TRBJ2-7	.	TRBD1	TRBV6-5
TGTGCCAGCAGCTTGGTACAGGGTGACACCGGGGAGCTGTTTTTT	CASSLVQGDTGELFF	TRBJ2-2	.	.	TRBV5-4
TGTGCCAGCCTAAGACAGGGCATCCCCCACGAGCAGTACTTC	CASLRQGIPHEQYF	TRBJ2-7	.	TRBD1	TRBV28
TGTGCCACCTCGGAGACTAGCGGGGGCGCCGAACAGTACTTC	CATSETSGGAEQYF	TRBJ2-5	.	TRBD2	TRBV7-2
TGTGCCAGCTCACCTAGCGGGAACTCCTACGAGCAGTACTTC	CASSPSGNSYEQYF	TRBJ2-7	.	TRBD2	TRBV18
TGTGCCAGCGTTAACGCGGTTCCCTATGGCTACACCTTC	CASVNAVPYGYTF	TRBJ1-2	.	.	TRBV19
TGCAGCGTTTCAGGCAGCTCCTACGAGCAGTACTTC	CSVSGSSYEQYF	TRBJ2-7	once	.	TRBV29-1
TGTGCCAGTAGTATAGATAGAGATGGCTACACCTTC	CASSIDRDGYTF	TRBJ1-2	.	.	TRBV19
TGTGCCAGCAGTGAACTTGAGGGTTCCTACGAGCAGTACTTC	CASSELEGSYEQYF	TRBJ2-7	few	.	TRBV6-5
TGCGCCAGCAGCCAAAGGTGGGCAGTGGGTGAAGCTTTCTTT	CASSQRWAVGEAFF	TRBJ1-1	.	.	TRBV4-3
TGTGCCAGCATGACAGGGTATGGCTACACCTTC	CASMTGYGYTF	TRBJ1-2	.	TRBD1	TRBV19